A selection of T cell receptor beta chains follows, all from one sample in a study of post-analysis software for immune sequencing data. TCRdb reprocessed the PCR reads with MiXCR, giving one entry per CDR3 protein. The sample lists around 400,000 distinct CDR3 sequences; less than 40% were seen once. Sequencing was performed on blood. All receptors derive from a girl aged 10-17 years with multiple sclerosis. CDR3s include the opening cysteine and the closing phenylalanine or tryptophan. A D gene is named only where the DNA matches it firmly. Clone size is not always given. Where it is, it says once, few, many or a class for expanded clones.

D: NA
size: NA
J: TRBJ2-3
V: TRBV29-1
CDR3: CSADPGLGTDTQYF
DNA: TGCAGCGCCGATCCGGGGTTGGGTACAGATACGCAGTATTTT

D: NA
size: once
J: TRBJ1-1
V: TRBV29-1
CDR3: CSVDGGGSRTEAFF
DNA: TGCAGCGTTGATGGGGGGGGGTCTCGGACTGAAGCTTTCTTT

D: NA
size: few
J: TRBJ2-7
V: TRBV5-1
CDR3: CASSGGTVSYEQYF
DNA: TGCGCCAGCAGCGGAGGGACAGTATCCTACGAGCAGTACTTC

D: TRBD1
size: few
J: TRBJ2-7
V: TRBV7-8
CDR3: CASSPSQGEEQYF
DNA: TGTGCCAGCAGCCCGTCACAGGGGGAAGAGCAGTACTTC

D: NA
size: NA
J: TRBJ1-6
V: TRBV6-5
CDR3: CASSYSTGLNSPLHF
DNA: TGTGCCAGCAGTTACTCAACAGGGTTGAATTCACCCCTCCACTTT

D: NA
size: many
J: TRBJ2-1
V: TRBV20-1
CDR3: CSAGSRGAYNEQFF
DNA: TGCAGTGCGGGATCCAGGGGGGCCTACAATGAGCAGTTCTTC

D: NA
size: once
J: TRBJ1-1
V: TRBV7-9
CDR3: CASSLQLMKGENTEAFF
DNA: TGTGCCAGCAGCTTACAATTAATGAAAGGCGAGAACACTGAAGCTTTCTTT

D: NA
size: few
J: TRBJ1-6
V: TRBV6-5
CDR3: CASRPGTPNSPLHF
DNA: TGTGCCAGCAGACCCGGGACCCCTAATTCACCCCTCCACTTT

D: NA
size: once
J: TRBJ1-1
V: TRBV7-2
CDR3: CASSTPYRDTEAFF
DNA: TGTGCCAGCAGCACCCCCTATAGGGACACTGAAGCTTTCTTT

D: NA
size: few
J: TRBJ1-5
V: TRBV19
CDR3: CASKDRAYSNQPQHF
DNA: TGTGCCAGTAAGGACCGGGCTTATAGCAATCAGCCCCAGCATTTT

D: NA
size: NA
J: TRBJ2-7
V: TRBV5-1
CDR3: CASTLEGAYEQYF
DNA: TGCGCCAGCACCTTAGAGGGGGCCTACGAGCAGTACTTC

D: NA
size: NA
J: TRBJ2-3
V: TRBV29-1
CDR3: CSVLDSATDTQYF
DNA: TGCAGCGTTTTAGACAGTGCCACAGATACGCAGTATTTT

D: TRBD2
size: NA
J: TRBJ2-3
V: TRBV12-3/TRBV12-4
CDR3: CASSQTSGGTPGTDTQYF
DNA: TGTGCCAGCAGTCAAACTAGCGGGGGGACCCCCGGCACAGATACGCAGTATTTT

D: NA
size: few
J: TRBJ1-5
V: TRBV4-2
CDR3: CASSQDPGRQPQHF
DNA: TGTGCCAGCAGCCAAGACCCCGGACGGCAGCCCCAGCATTTT

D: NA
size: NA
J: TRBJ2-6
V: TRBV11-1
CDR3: CASSSLIGGRITNSGANVLTF
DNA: TGTGCCAGCAGCTCGCTGATAGGTGGACGGATAACGAACTCTGGGGCCAACGTCCTGACTTTC

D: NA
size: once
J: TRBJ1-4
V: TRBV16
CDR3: CASSQEGKLFF
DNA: TGTGCCAGCAGCCAAGAGGGAAAACTGTTTTTT

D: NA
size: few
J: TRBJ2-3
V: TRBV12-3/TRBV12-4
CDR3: CASSPGTGPDTQYF
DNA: TGTGCCAGCAGCCCCGGGACCGGCCCAGATACGCAGTATTTT

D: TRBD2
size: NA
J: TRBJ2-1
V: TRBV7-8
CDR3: CASSPQGGRLAGGRGGNEQFF
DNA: TGTGCCAGCAGCCCACAAGGGGGTAGACTAGCGGGGGGCCGGGGTGGCAATGAGCAGTTCTTC

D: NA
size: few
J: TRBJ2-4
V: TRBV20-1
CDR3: CSARPTGTNIQYF
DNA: TGCAGTGCTAGACCCACAGGGACAAACATTCAGTACTTC

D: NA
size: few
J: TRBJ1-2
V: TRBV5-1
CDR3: CASSLEEFYGYTF
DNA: TGCGCCAGCAGCTTGGAAGAATTCTATGGCTACACCTTC

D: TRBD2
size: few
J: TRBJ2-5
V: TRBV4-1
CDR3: CASSQVDPSGETQYF
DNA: TGCGCCAGCAGCCAAGTGGATCCTAGCGGAGAGACCCAGTACTTC

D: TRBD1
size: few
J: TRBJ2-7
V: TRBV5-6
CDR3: CATRMRQGYEQYF
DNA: TGTGCCACCCGGATGAGACAGGGCTACGAGCAGTACTTC

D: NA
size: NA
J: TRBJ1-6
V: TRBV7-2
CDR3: CASSLSRSSYNSPLHF
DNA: TGTGCCAGCAGCTTATCCCGGAGCTCCTATAATTCACCCCTCCACTTT

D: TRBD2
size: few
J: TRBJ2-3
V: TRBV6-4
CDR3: CTSSVAGARTDTQYF
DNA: TGTACCAGCAGTGTAGCGGGGGCTAGAACAGATACGCAGTATTTT

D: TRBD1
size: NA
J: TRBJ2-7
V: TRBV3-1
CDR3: CASSQTDRDYEQYF
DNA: TGTGCCAGCAGCCAAACGGACAGGGACTACGAGCAGTACTTC

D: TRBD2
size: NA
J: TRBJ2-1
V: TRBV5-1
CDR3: CASSPGTSGAYNEQFF
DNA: TGCGCCAGCAGCCCAGGGACTAGCGGGGCCTACAATGAGCAGTTCTTC

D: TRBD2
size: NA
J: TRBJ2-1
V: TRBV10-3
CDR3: CAISVSGASGERFF
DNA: TGTGCCATCAGTGTTAGCGGGGCCTCGGGTGAGCGGTTCTTC

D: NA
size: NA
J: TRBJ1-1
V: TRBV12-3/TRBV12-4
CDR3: CASSTNTEAFF
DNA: TGTGCCAGCAGTACGAACACTGAAGCTTTCTTT

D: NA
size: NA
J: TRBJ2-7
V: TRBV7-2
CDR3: CASSLQRDSYEQYF
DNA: TGTGCCAGCAGCCTACAGAGAGACTCCTACGAGCAGTACTTC

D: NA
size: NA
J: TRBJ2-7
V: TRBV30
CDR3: CAWKGSYEQYF
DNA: TGTGCCTGGAAGGGTTCCTACGAGCAGTACTTC

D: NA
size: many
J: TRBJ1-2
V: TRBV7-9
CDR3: CASSWHTRDRPYGYTF
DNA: TGTGCCAGCAGCTGGCATACCCGGGACCGACCCTATGGCTACACCTTC

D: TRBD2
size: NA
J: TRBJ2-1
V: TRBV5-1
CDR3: CASSINTGGSYNEQFF
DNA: TGCGCCAGCAGCATCAACACGGGGGGCTCCTACAATGAGCAGTTCTTC

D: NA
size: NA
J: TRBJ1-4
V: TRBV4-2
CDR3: CASSRGIGDLGEKLFF
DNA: TGTGCCAGCAGCCGGGGAATAGGGGACCTAGGCGAAAAACTGTTTTTT

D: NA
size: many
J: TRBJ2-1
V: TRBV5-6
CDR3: CASSPGRGVYEQFF
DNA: TGTGCCAGCAGCCCTGGTAGGGGGGTCTATGAGCAGTTCTTC

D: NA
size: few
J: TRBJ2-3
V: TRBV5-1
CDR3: CASSLAPGAAGTDTQYF
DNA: TGCGCCAGCAGCTTGGCCCCGGGGGCCGCGGGTACAGATACGCAGTATTTT

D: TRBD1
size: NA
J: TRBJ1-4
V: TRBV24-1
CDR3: CATSRGTGLNEKLFF
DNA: TGTGCCACCAGCCGCGGGACAGGTCTTAATGAAAAACTGTTTTTT

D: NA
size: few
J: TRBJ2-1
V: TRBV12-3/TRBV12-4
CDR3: CASSPHPGNYNEQFF
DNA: TGTGCCAGCAGTCCTCATCCGGGGAACTACAATGAGCAGTTCTTC